A single sample gave rise to the 21 T cell receptor beta chains below, sequenced in a study of radiotherapy plus CTLA-4 blockade in lung cancer (dated by TCRdb to 2016 to 2018). Library method: the immunoSEQ multiplex PCR assay. In its TCRdb copy, this immuneACCESS table keeps in-frame sequences only and misses some clones. Where compared with another copy, unresolved V genes explain less than half of these, and the others have no known cause. This sample gives 81,000 or so clones in total; more than 80% of them show up just once. Jointly, the top ten make up 0.65% to 0.85% of the sample. The sample here was peripheral blood, taken from a patient treated with radiotherapy plus ipilimumab. The receptors come from a human donor with non-small cell lung cancer who had stable disease on radiotherapy plus ipilimumab.

The chain combines TRBV9 with TRBJ1-3; D is possibly TRBD1 (5 bases). Germline assignment: CDR1 SGDLS and CDR2 YYNGEE. Trimming left V 4 bases short and J 4 bases short, with 9 bases between. The CDR3 spans 13 residues. The DNA of the CDR3 is TGTGCCAGCAGCCCTGGGACGGGAAACACCATATATTTT. Translated: CASSPGTGNTIYF.

The chain has TRBV7-9 and TRBJ2-1; 9 bases are shared with TRBD1. Germline V lookup: CDR1 SEHNR, CDR2 FQNEAQ (reference sequence). CDR3 size: 15 residues. V dropped 3 bases and J dropped 3; count of bases not matched to a gene: 3. CDR3 protein: CASSFRDRVYNEQFF. Here the CDR3 DNA reads TGTGCCAGCAGCTTTCGGGACAGGGTCTACAATGAGCAGTTCTTC.

The chain recombines TRBV7-2 with TRBJ1-5, with D unresolved. The CDR3 contains 13 residues. Germline CDR1 reads SGHTA; CDR2 reads FQGNSA. The V end was cut by 0 bases, the J end by 7 bases, with 7 bases between. As DNA, the CDR3 is TGTGCCAGCAGCTTAGCGTGGGGACAGCCCCAGCATTTT. Translated: CASSLAWGQPQHF.

This rearrangement joins TRBV7-9 to TRBJ2-1; 16 nucleotides match TRBD2. Per the germline V gene, CDR1 is SEHNR and CDR2 is FQNEAQ (reference sequence). The CDR3 covers 16 residues. The V and J ends lost 5 bases and 8 bases, in that order; junction bases with no gene match: 6. CDR3 region: CASSPSGLAGGDEQFF. The CDR3 DNA reads TGTGCCAGCAGCCCTTCGGGACTAGCGGGGGGGGATGAGCAGTTCTTC.

This clone was counted only a few times. As DNA, the CDR3 is TGTGCCATCAGTGCCAGGCCCCAATCCTACGAGCAGTACTTC. Its translation is CAISARPQSYEQYF. The chain joins TRBV10-3 to TRBJ2-7; D gene unclear. Trimming took off 4 bases at V and 1 base at J, with 11 bases between the two ends. The CDR3 runs 14 residues. The germline CDR1 and CDR2 sequences are ENHRY and SYGVKD.

The V call is TRBV7-9, the J call TRBJ2-3; possibly TRBD1 for D (6 bases). Germline assignment: CDR1 SEHNR and CDR2 FQNEAQ (reference sequence). This CDR3 is 14 amino acids long. Trimming left V 6 bases short and J 1 base short, with 11 bases between. This CDR3 reads CASRLGGGTDTQYF. The DNA of the CDR3 is TGTGCCAGCAGGCTAGGGGGTGGCACAGATACGCAGTATTTT.

This clone was counted only a few times. This sequence joins TRBV28 and TRBJ1-4; a possible D gene is TRBD1 (5 bases). This CDR3 region has 15 residues. The V gene lost 0 bases and the J gene lost 0 bases, with 5 bases spanning the gap. Per germline, CDR1 MDHEN and CDR2 SYDVKM. CDR3 sequence (DNA): TGTGCCAGCAGTTTATGGGGGGCAACTAATGAAAAACTGTTTTTT. It yields the protein CASSLWGATNEKLFF.

The sample holds one count of this clone. V gene TRBV5-1 combines with J gene TRBJ2-3; TRBD1 is a possible D gene (5 bases). Germline assignment: CDR1 SGHRS and CDR2 YFSETQ. There are 14 residues in the CDR3. Trimming left V 0 bases short and J 2 bases short, with 7 bases between. The CDR3 bases are TGCGCCAGCAGCTTGGCGGACACCACAGATACGCAGTATTTT. Protein: CASSLADTTDTQYF.

V and J are TRBV6-1 and TRBJ2-3; a possible D gene is TRBD2 (6 bases). The CDR3 covers 15 residues. Germline V gives CDR1 MNHNS, CDR2 SASEGT. Trimming left V 2 bases short and J 4 bases short, with 13 bases between. The CDR3, as DNA: TGTGCCAGCAGTGAACCCGGGGGAGTCCCAGATACGCAGTATTTT. As protein: CASSEPGGVPDTQYF.

The chain recombines TRBV27 with TRBJ1-2; 8 positions agree with TRBD1. Looked up from germline, CDR1 is MNHEY and CDR2 is SMNVEV (reference sequence). After removal of 6 bases from V and 7 bases from J, the junction contained 4 bases not matched to a gene. CDR3 size: 12 residues. CDR3 DNA: TGTGCCAGCAGGATAGGACAGGGTGGCTACACCTTC. Its protein product is CASRIGQGGYTF.

J is TRBJ1-3 and V is TRBV27; D unclear. The CDR3 has 15 residues. V lost 6 bases and J 3 bases, leaving 15 bases between the germline ends. CDR1 and CDR2 from the germline V gene are MNHEY and SMNVEV (reference sequence). The CDR3 DNA follows: TGTGCCAGCAGCCCGACATCTTGGGGTGGAAACACCATATATTTT. This sequence encodes CASSPTSWGGNTIYF.

This chain joins TRBV30 and TRBJ1-6; D remains ambiguous. The CDR3 spans 15 residues. CDR1 and CDR2 from the germline V gene are GTSNPN and SVGIG (reference sequence). Deletions cut 1 base from V and 0 bases from J, with 7 bases between. This CDR3 is CAWSERSSYNSPLHF. The CDR3 coding sequence is TGTGCCTGGAGTGAGAGAAGCTCCTATAATTCACCCCTCCACTTT.

The table lists this clone with a few counts. The chain has TRBV5-4 and TRBJ1-3; D is undetermined. V was clipped by 4 bases and J by 8 bases, with 13 bases between them. CDR1 is SGHNT and CDR2 is YYREEE in the germline V gene (reference sequence). CDR3 size: 13 residues. The CDR3 nucleotides read TGTGCCAGCAGCACGGACCTTGGGGACACCATATATTTT. It translates to CASSTDLGDTIYF.

The chain employs TRBV28 and TRBJ1-1; possible D gene TRBD1, 5 bases. The CDR3 loop spans 14 amino acids. In germline, CDR1 is MDHEN, CDR2 SYDVKM. Trimming pared 6 bases from V and 6 bases from J, leaving 17 bases between. The CDR3 nucleotides are TGTGCCAGCAGACCCCCGAGGGGACCAGCTGAAGCTTTCTTT. Residues: CASRPPRGPAEAFF.

The V and J genes are TRBV2 and TRBJ1-3; 7 positions match TRBD1. Trimming at V came to 4 bases and at J to 0 bases, leaving 3 bases not matched to a gene. Germline V gene sequence: CDR1 SNHLY, CDR2 FYNNEI. CDR3 length: 15 residues. CDR3 DNA sequence: TGTGCCAGCAGTGTGGACAGGCCCTCTGGAAACACCATATATTTT. It encodes CASSVDRPSGNTIYF.

This clone appeared once. The chain employs TRBV5-1 and TRBJ2-4; D is possibly TRBD2 (5 bases). Trimming took off 4 bases at V and 8 bases at J, with 16 bases between the two ends. Per the germline V gene, CDR1 is SGHRS and CDR2 is YFSETQ. This CDR3 contains 14 residues. The CDR3 sequence: CASSAGISVDIQYF. Written as DNA, the CDR3 is TGCGCCAGCAGCGCGGGTATTTCGGTGGACATTCAGTACTTC.

J is TRBJ2-1 and V is TRBV11-3; D gene ambiguous. CDR1 and CDR2 (germline): SGHNT, YENEEA. The V gene lost 0 bases and the J gene lost 9 bases, with 6 bases spanning the gap. The CDR3 is made up of 12 amino acids. The CDR3 coding sequence is TGTGCCAGCAGCTTAGATGTAGGTGAGCAGTTCTTC. Its translation: CASSLDVGEQFF.

Only a few counts were recorded for this clone. The chain links TRBV7-3 to TRBJ2-3; 10 nucleotides line up with TRBD1. CDR1 is SGHTA and CDR2 is FQGTGA in the germline V gene. The CDR3 runs to 12 residues. V trimming: 5 bases; J trimming: 9 bases; junction bases outside the gene matches: 2. The CDR3 loop is CASSQTGGTQYF. The CDR3 DNA is TGTGCCAGCAGCCAGACAGGGGGCACGCAGTATTTT.

The chain uses TRBV7-9 and TRBJ1-1, with unresolved D. The CDR3 is 14 amino acids. The germline V and J ends were trimmed by 1 base and 1 base, with 7 bases remaining between them. Germline values: CDR1 SEHNR, CDR2 FQNEAQ (reference sequence). The CDR3 region has the DNA TGTGCCAGCAGCTTAGGGCAGCCGAACACTGAAGCTTTCTTT. Protein product: CASSLGQPNTEAFF.

The CDR3 bases are TGTGCCAGCAGTTTATCGCTAATAATTCCAGACAGGGTTGAAGCTTTCTTT. This sequence encodes CASSLSLIIPDRVEAFF. V and J are TRBV27 and TRBJ1-1, with 7 bases lining up with TRBD1. Germline loops: CDR1 MNHEY, CDR2 SMNVEV (reference sequence). V trimming: 0 bases; J trimming: 7 bases; junction bases outside the gene matches: 14. The CDR3 is 17 residues long.

This clone appeared a single time. This chain links TRBV4-1 with TRBJ2-1, with TRBD1 matching 9 bases. The CDR3 totals 12 residues. J gave up 2 bases and V 11 bases, and 1 base lay outside the gene matches. Germline CDR1 is MGHRA and CDR2 is YSYEKL. CDR3 in amino acids: CAHRGPYNEQFF. DNA of the CDR3: TGCGCCCACAGGGGGCCCTACAATGAGCAGTTCTTC.